The sequence of this T cell receptor (beta chain) was determined in a study of T cells in Graves' hyperthyroidism and ophthalmopathy. TCR beta CDR3 region amplification was performed from RNA transcripts. First-round RT-PCR with HTBI primers amplified the TCR CDR3 region. Each CDR3 protein gets one entry after TCRdb re-called the multiplex PCR reads with MiXCR. The top ten clones hold approximately 8.7% of a sample with about 840,000 distinct CDR3 sequences, around 39% of them seen once. Study-level results: Ophthalmopathy was identified by the model a median about 6.4 months ahead of onset.

Comment on this clonotype: The antigen is unknown.

Orbital computed tomography, thyroid ultrasound, serum thyroxine and TRAb, and clinical symptoms together informed the diagnoses. The CDR3 covers 14 residues. Deletions cut 3 bases from V and 3 bases from J, with 8 bases between. The chain joins TRBV12-3 or TRBV12-4 to TRBJ2-2; maybe TRBD2 (5 bases). The receptor was isolated from a man aged 18 to 29 with Graves' hyperthyroidism. The sequenced sample consisted of blood. The CDR3, as DNA: TGTGCCAGCAGTTTTAGGGAGTACACCGGGGAGCTGTTTTTT. As protein: CASSFREYTGELFF.